This T cell receptor beta chain was retrieved from a study of OX40 agonist ivuxolimab in advanced cancers. Study-wide context: Partial responses, seen in three patients, involved one hepatocellular carcinoma and two cutaneous melanomas. General study findings and limits: Expanded peripheral T cell antigen specificity was not determined. Among the lowest levels of clonal expansion were found in partial responders at 0.1-3.0 mg/kg.

CDR3 length equals 14 residues. V was shortened by 0 bases and J by 6 bases, with 7 bases between the two germline ends. Germline CDR1 and CDR2: SGHRS and YFSETQ. Points on this clone: What it recognizes is unknown.

Clones were read by immunoSEQ multiplex PCR, and TCRdb kept only the in-frame ones, dropping some. The sample lists under 50,000 clones, about 90% seen once, with around 33% in the top ten. Material: CD4+ or CD8+ T cells sorted from blood, obtained in a trial of the OX40 agonist ivuxolimab. This sequence joins TRBV5-1 and TRBJ2-6; possibly TRBD1 or TRBD2 for D (5 bases each). This sequence was found in an adult with an advanced solid tumor such as melanoma, head and neck, liver or kidney cancer. The CDR3 protein is CASSLAGAANVLTF. Here the CDR3 DNA reads TGCGCCAGCAGCTTGGCCGGGGCGGCCAACGTCCTGACTTTC.